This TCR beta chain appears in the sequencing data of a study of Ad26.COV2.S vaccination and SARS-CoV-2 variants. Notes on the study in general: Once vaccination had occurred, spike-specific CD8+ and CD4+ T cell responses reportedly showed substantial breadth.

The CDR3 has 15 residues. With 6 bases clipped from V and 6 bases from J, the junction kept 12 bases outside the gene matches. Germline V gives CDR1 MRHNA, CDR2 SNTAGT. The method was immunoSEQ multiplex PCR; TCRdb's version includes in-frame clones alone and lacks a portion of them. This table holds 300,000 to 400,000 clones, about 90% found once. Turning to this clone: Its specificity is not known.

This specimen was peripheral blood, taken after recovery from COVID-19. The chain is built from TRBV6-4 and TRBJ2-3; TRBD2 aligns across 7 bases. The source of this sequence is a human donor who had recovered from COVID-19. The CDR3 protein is CASSPGRKQADTQYF. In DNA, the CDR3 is TGTGCCAGCAGCCCCGGGAGGAAGCAGGCTGATACGCAGTATTTT.